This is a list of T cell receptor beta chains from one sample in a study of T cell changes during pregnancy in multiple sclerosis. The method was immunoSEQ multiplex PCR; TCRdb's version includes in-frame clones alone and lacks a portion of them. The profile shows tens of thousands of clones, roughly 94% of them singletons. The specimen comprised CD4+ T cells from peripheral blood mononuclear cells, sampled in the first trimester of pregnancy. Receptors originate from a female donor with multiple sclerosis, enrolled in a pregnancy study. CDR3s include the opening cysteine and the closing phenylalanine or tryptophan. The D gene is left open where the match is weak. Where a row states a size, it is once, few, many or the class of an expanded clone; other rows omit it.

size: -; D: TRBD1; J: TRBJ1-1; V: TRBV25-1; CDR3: CASSDPTGVNTEAFF; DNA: TGTGCCAGCAGTGACCCCACAGGGGTGAACACTGAAGCTTTCTTT
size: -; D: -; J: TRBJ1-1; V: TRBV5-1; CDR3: CASSWEEGLGAEAFF; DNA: TGCGCCAGCAGCTGGGAGGAGGGCCTAGGCGCTGAAGCTTTCTTT
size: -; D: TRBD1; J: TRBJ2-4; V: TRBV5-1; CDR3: CASSLIQGANIQYF; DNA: TGCGCCAGCAGCTTGATACAGGGGGCAAACATTCAGTACTTC
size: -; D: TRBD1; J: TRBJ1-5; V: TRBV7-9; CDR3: CASSRGQHQPQHF; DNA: TGTGCCAGCAGCCGGGGACAGCACCAGCCCCAGCATTTT
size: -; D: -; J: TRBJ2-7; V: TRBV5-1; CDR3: CASSRSYEQYF; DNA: TGCGCCAGCAGCCGCTCCTACGAGCAGTACTTC
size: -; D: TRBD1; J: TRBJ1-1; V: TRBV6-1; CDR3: CASDDRGEAFF; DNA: TGTGCCAGCGATGACAGGGGAGAAGCTTTCTTT
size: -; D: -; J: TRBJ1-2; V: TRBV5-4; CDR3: CASSSPWVREANYGYTF; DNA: TGTGCCAGCAGCTCGCCCTGGGTCAGGGAAGCTAACTATGGCTACACCTTC
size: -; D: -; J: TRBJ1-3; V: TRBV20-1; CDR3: CSARVGDTIYF; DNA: TGCAGTGCTAGGGTCGGTGACACCATATATTTT
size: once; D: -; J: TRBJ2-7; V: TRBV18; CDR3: CASSPLSQSEQYF; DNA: TGTGCCAGCTCACCACTTTCCCAGTCAGAGCAGTACTTC
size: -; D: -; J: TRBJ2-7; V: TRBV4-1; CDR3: CASSQVVAPSYEQYF; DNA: TGCGCCAGCAGCCAAGTTGTGGCCCCCTCCTACGAGCAGTACTTC
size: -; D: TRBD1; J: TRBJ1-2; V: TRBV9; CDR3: CASSVGDRGPYGYTF; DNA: TGTGCCAGCAGCGTAGGGGACAGGGGTCCCTATGGCTACACCTTC
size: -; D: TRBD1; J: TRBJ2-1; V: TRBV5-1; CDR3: CASSQTGNLNEQFF; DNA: TGCGCCAGCAGCCAGACAGGGAACCTGAATGAGCAGTTCTTC
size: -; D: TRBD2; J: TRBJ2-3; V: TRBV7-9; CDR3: CASSSAGRGDTDTQYF; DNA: TGTGCCAGCAGCTCCGCCGGGAGGGGAGACACAGATACGCAGTATTTT
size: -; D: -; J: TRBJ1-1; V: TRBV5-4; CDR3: CASSLMFRTKIGTEAFF; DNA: TGTGCCAGCAGCTTGATGTTCCGGACAAAAATAGGAACTGAAGCTTTCTTT
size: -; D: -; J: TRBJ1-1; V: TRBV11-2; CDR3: CASSLVEGLNTEAFF; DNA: TGTGCCAGCAGCTTAGTTGAGGGTTTGAACACTGAAGCTTTCTTT
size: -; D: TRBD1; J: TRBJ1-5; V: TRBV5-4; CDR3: CASSNQGQDNQPQHF; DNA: TGTGCCAGCAGCAACCAGGGACAGGATAATCAGCCCCAGCATTTT
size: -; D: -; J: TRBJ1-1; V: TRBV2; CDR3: CASRLQGNTEAFF; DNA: TGTGCCAGCAGGCTACAGGGAAACACTGAAGCTTTCTTT
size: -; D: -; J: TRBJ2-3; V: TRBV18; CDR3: CASTTRGTDTQYF; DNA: TGTGCCAGCACGACGCGGGGCACAGATACGCAGTATTTT